The 14 T cell receptor beta chains in this list originate from one sample, sequenced in a study of T cell responses to AZD1222 COVID-19 vaccine. Sequencing was performed with immunoSEQ multiplex PCR; in TCRdb, only in-frame clones are kept and a portion is missing. The sample comprises around 160,000 clones, about 81% of which are singletons, and less than 5% rests with the top ten. This sample comprised peripheral blood, obtained on day 0 of MenACWY control vaccination. These receptors all stem from an adult in good health.

This clone is categorized as medium-sized. The chain uses TRBV5-4 and TRBJ2-7; tentatively, D is TRBD1 (5 bases). CDR1 and CDR2 (germline): SGHNT, YYREEE (reference sequence). The V gene lost 2 bases and the J gene lost 5 bases, with 11 bases spanning the gap. The CDR3 covers 13 residues. The CDR3 region has the DNA TGTGCCAGCAGCTTCCAGGGTCGCGACGAGCAGTACGTC. This codes for CASSFQGRDEQYV.

The V and J genes are TRBV27 and TRBJ2-7; 10 bases are a match to TRBD2. CDR1 MNHEY and CDR2 SMNVEV come from the germline V gene (reference sequence). Trimming at V came to 2 bases and at J to 3 bases, leaving 1 base not matched to a gene. The CDR3 spans 14 residues. CDR3 protein: CASSLLAGVYEQYF. Written as DNA, the CDR3 is TGTGCCAGCAGTTTACTAGCGGGGGTCTACGAGCAGTACTTC.

In DNA, the CDR3 is TGCGCCAGCAGCTTGGGAGGGGCTTCGTCGGATACGCAGTATTTT. The encoded protein is CASSLGGASSDTQYF. The chain uses TRBV5-1 and TRBJ2-3; TRBD1 or TRBD2 may be the D gene (5 bases each). Trimming removed 0 bases at V and 6 bases at J, with 14 bases between. Germline CDR1 reads SGHRS; CDR2 reads YFSETQ. This CDR3 contains 15 residues.

The gene calls are TRBV11-2 and TRBJ1-6; D gene unclear. This CDR3 comprises 13 residues. The V gene's germline CDR1 is SGHAT and CDR2 FQNNGV. Trimming pared 2 bases from V and 9 bases from J, leaving 8 bases between. CDR3 nucleotides: TGTGCCAGCAGCTTAACGCCGAGTTCACCCCTCCACTTT. It encodes CASSLTPSSPLHF.

The chain couples TRBV5-1 to TRBJ1-2; D perhaps matches TRBD1 (5 bases). From germline, CDR1 is SGHRS and CDR2 YFSETQ. The CDR3 totals 14 residues. Trimming took 0 bases from V and 10 from J, leaving 16 bases between them. CDR3 in DNA: TGCGCCAGCAGCTTGGGCCCTCCAGGGAGCGACTACACCTTC. This gives the protein CASSLGPPGSDYTF. The complete variable domain, with remaining parts taken from reference TRBV5-1 and TRBJ1-2, reads KAGVTQTPRYLIKTRGQQVTLSCSPISGHRSVSWYQQTPGQGLQFLFEYFSETQRNKGNFPGRFSGRQFSNSRSEMNVSTLELGDSALYLCASSLGPPGSDYTFGSGTRLTVV.

The chain combines TRBV2 with TRBJ2-7; no reliable D call. The CDR3 is 12 residues long. V was trimmed by 4 bases and J by 4 bases, leaving 8 bases between them. Per germline, CDR1 SNHLY and CDR2 FYNNEI. In nucleotides, the CDR3 is TGTGCCAGCAGTGCCGACACGTACGAGCAGTACGTC. Its translation is CASSADTYEQYV.

V and J are TRBV19 and TRBJ1-3; D possibly corresponds to TRBD1 (5 bases). The germline V gene has CDR1 LNHDA and CDR2 SQIVND (reference sequence). The CDR3 consists of 13 residues. In DNA, the CDR3 is TGTGCAGCCAGGTCCAGGGTGGAAACGGCCATATATTTT. It is translated as CAARSRVETAIYF.

The rearrangement joins TRBV5-1 to TRBJ1-2, with TRBD1 matching 7 bases. The CDR3 runs 14 residues. Germline-derived CDR1 and CDR2 are SGHRS and YFSETQ. Trimming removed 3 bases from V and 1 base from J; junction bases left unmatched: 3. DNA for the CDR3: TGCGCCAGCAGCTACAGGGGAGATAACTATGGCTACACCTTC. Amino acid sequence: CASSYRGDNYGYTF.

This chain uses TRBV28 with TRBJ2-2; D remains ambiguous. The CDR3 spans 14 residues. In germline, CDR1 is MDHEN, CDR2 SYDVKM. Deletions cut 3 bases from V and 7 bases from J, with 12 bases between. The DNA of the CDR3 is TGTGCCAGCAGTTTGATGAACACCGGCGGGGAGCTGTTTTTT. It specifies CASSLMNTGGELFF.

Remarks on this clone: Other DNA sequences in this sample translate to the same CDR3. This chain joins TRBV18 and TRBJ2-5; 8 bases are a match to TRBD1. Germline values: CDR1 KGHSH, CDR2 LQKENI. The CDR3 has 15 amino acids. J gave up 2 bases and V 1 base, and 3 bases lay outside the gene matches. The CDR3, as DNA: TGTGCCAGCTCACCACGGACAGGGAAACAAGAGACCCAGTACTTC. Translating gives CASSPRTGKQETQYF.

The chain employs TRBV9 and TRBJ2-7; D uncertain. V lost 3 bases, J lost 0 bases, and 10 bases lay in between. Germline values: CDR1 SGDLS, CDR2 YYNGEE. This CDR3 spans 14 amino acids. The CDR3 region is CASSDGSSSYEQYF. DNA of the CDR3: TGTGCCAGCAGCGATGGGTCGTCCTCCTACGAGCAGTACTTC.

This chain uses TRBV28 with TRBJ1-2; D gene unclear. V was clipped by 6 bases and J by 4 bases, with 21 bases between them. The length of the CDR3 is 16 residues. Germline CDR1 is MDHEN and CDR2 is SYDVKM. The CDR3 bases are TGTGCCAGCAGGGTCAGCGGTCAGGCTGAACGCTATGGCTACACCTTC. Its translation: CASRVSGQAERYGYTF.

J is TRBJ1-2 and V is TRBV11-2; D is undetermined. The V end was cut by 4 bases, the J end by 7 bases, with 13 bases between. This CDR3 has 13 residues. The V gene's germline CDR1 is SGHAT and CDR2 FQNNGV. The CDR3 loop reads CASSSQRAGGYTF. The CDR3 nucleotides read TGTGCCAGCAGCTCCCAGCGGGCGGGTGGCTACACCTTC. The full variable domain, completed using reference TRBV11-2 and TRBJ1-2, is EAGVAQSPRYKIIEKRQSVAFWCNPISGHATLYWYQQILGQGPKLLIQFQNNGVVDDSQLPKDRFSAERLKGVDSTLKIQPAKLEDSAVYLCASSSQRAGGYTFGSGTRLTVV.

The rearrangement uses TRBV12-3 or TRBV12-4 and TRBJ1-1, with TRBD1 as a possible D gene (5 bases). V was clipped by 5 bases and J by 1 base, with 8 bases between them. The CDR3 length is 13 residues. The CDR3 bases are TGTGCCAGCAGTCGACAGAGGAACACTGAAGCTTTCTTT. This sequence encodes CASSRQRNTEAFF.